This T cell receptor beta chain was recovered during a study of control samples from healthy donors and cancer patients. Repertoires were generated with immunoSEQ multiplex PCR, while TCRdb's copy carries only in-frame clones and drops some. The profile shows over 150,000 clones, around 94% of them singletons. Trimming stripped 8 bases from V and 0 bases from J, with 14 bases between. The CDR3 is made up of 14 amino acids. The germline V gene has CDR1 LNHDA and CDR2 SQIVND (reference sequence). Source material: blood. The chain joins TRBV19 to TRBJ2-7, with a tentative D call TRBD2 (5 bases). The TCR was taken from a woman aged 18-29 years in good health. The CDR3 nucleotides read TGTGCCAGTGGGAGTACGGACGGCTCCTACGAGCAGTACTTC. Its protein is CASGSTDGSYEQYF.